This TCR beta chain appears in the sequencing data of a study of response to subunit inactivated influenza vaccine. One entry per CDR3 protein results from TCRdb running MiXCR on the RT-PCR reads. The sample consists of around 650,000 distinct CDR3 sequences, more than 15% of them appearing once. Trimming at V came to 0 bases and at J to 8 bases, leaving 10 bases not matched to a gene. The CDR3 is 16 amino acids. From germline, CDR1 is LGHNA and CDR2 YSLEER. This clonotype occurred many times. The chain has TRBV4-3 and TRBJ2-1, with 7 bases matching TRBD2. Here the sequenced sample was PBMCs from blood, taken 12 days after vaccination. The sequence was obtained from a man aged 45 to 65 who received an inactivated influenza vaccine. The DNA for the CDR3 is TGCGCCAGCAGCCAAGAAGCGGGAAAAACCTCGGATGAGCAGTTCTTC. As protein: CASSQEAGKTSDEQFF.